Each of the 4 T cell receptor beta chains below was sequenced from the same sample in a study of T-cell memory formation after mild COVID-19. TCRdb ran MiXCR on the 5' RACE reads and lists one entry per CDR3 protein. The sample lists about 200,000 distinct CDR3 sequences, just over 9.5% occurring once. The sequencing sample was made of PBMCs or a T cell subset sorted from them (not recorded which). The receptors derive from a man between 18 and 35 years old who had mild COVID-19 (a few samples of this study predate the infection). Cell type and time point are not known.

This clonotype was detected only a few times. The rearrangement joins TRBV7-2 to TRBJ1-5, with D perhaps TRBD1 (5 bases). V was trimmed by 3 bases and J by 0 bases, leaving 12 bases between them. Germline CDR1 reads SGHTA; CDR2 reads FQGNSA. The CDR3 is 16 residues long. The CDR3 is CASSLEGAGSNQPQHF. In nucleotides, the CDR3 is TGTGCCAGCAGCTTGGAAGGGGCAGGTAGCAATCAGCCCCAGCATTTT.

This clonotype appeared many times. This chain uses TRBV20-1 with TRBJ1-2, with a weak D call TRBD1 (5 bases). Germline V gene data show CDR1 as DFQATT and CDR2 as SNEGSKA (reference sequence). The CDR3 sequence is 13 residues long. The ends were cut back, 5 bases at V and 4 bases at J, with 14 bases in the middle. CDR3 loop: CSAGRQSLYGYTF. The CDR3 DNA reads TGCAGTGCTGGCCGACAGAGCCTCTATGGCTACACCTTC.

This chain uses TRBV7-2 with TRBJ2-1, with D perhaps matching TRBD1 (5 bases). The V end lost 7 bases, the J end lost 7 bases, and 17 bases lay between the germline ends. CDR3 length: 14 amino acids. Germline lookup yields CDR1 SGHTA and CDR2 FQGNSA. Here the CDR3 DNA reads TGTGCCAGCACCGACCAGGGCGTGTGGAATGAGCAGTTCTTC. Encoded protein: CASTDQGVWNEQFF. The complete variable domain, with remaining parts taken from reference TRBV7-2 and TRBJ2-1, reads GAGVSQSPSNKVTEKGKDVELRCDPISGHTALYWYRQSLGQGLEFLIYFQGNSAPDKSGLPSDRFSAERTGGSVSTLTIQRTQQEDSAVYLCASTDQGVWNEQFFGPGTRLTVL.

V and J are TRBV30 and TRBJ1-1; D unclear. Germline V gene lookup returns CDR1 GTSNPN and CDR2 SVGIG (reference sequence). CDR3 length equals 15 residues. Deletions cut 3 bases from V and 0 bases from J, with 14 bases between. The CDR3 spells CAWSPKDGLNTEAFF. The CDR3 DNA is TGTGCCTGGAGCCCTAAGGACGGCTTGAACACTGAAGCTTTCTTT.